Presented here are 28 T cell receptor beta chains from one specimen sequenced in a study of blood T cell repertoires in COVID-19. Using immunoSEQ multiplex PCR, the repertoire was profiled, and TCRdb retains in-frame clones only, with some absent. The top ten clones hold approximately 8.4% of a sample with about 160,000 clones, 84% of them seen once. Source material: PBMCs or T cells enriched from blood (not recorded which). The receptors stem from a woman between 50 and 59 years old who had recovered from COVID-19.

This clone appeared a few times. The rearrangement uses TRBV5-1 and TRBJ2-2; D not resolved. Trimming shortened V by 0 bases and J by 1 base, and 7 bases separated the two germline ends. Looked up from germline, CDR1 is SGHRS and CDR2 is YFSETQ. The CDR3 runs 15 residues. CDR3 protein: CASSLAPENTGELFF. The CDR3 coding sequence is TGCGCCAGCAGCTTGGCCCCAGAGAACACCGGGGAGCTGTTTTTT.

This rearrangement joins TRBV28 to TRBJ2-7, with 7 positions matching TRBD2. The CDR3 extends over 15 amino acids. The junction had 8 bases not matched to a gene; V was cut back by 3 bases and J by 3 bases. Germline-derived CDR1 and CDR2 are MDHEN and SYDVKM. The CDR3 spells CASSLPYTSDYEQYF. In DNA form, the CDR3 reads TGTGCCAGCAGTTTGCCTTATACTAGCGACTACGAGCAGTACTTC.

This chain uses TRBV7-3 with TRBJ2-5; 9 bases map to TRBD2. The CDR3 has 15 amino acids. Trimming at V came to 5 bases and at J to 4 bases, leaving 8 bases not matched to a gene. Per the germline V gene, CDR1 is SGHTA and CDR2 is FQGTGA. This chain's CDR3 is CASSPTPTSGETQYF. The DNA for the CDR3 is TGTGCCAGCAGCCCTACCCCGACTAGCGGAGAGACCCAGTACTTC. Full variable domain (rest looked up from reference TRBV7-3 and TRBJ2-5): GAGVSQTPSNKVTEKGKYVELRCDPISGHTALYWYRQSLGQGPEFLIYFQGTGAADDSGLPNDRFFAVRPEGSVSTLKIQRTERGDSAVYLCASSPTPTSGETQYFGPGTRLLVL.

This chain connects TRBV11-2 to TRBJ2-7; 7 bases line up with TRBD2. The J segment lost 6 bases and the V segment lost 1 base, leaving 12 bases of the junction unmatched. Germline CDR1 is SGHAT and CDR2 is FQNNGV. This CDR3 is built from 16 residues. CDR3 protein: CASSLGLGGSKLEQYF. Written as DNA, the CDR3 is TGTGCCAGCAGCTTAGGCTTGGGGGGGAGTAAACTCGAGCAGTACTTC.

The V and J genes are TRBV29-1 and TRBJ1-2; 9 bases line up with TRBD1. Germline V CDR1 and CDR2: SQVTM, ANQGSEA. V shed 7 bases and J 6 bases; nucleotides not matched to a gene: 9. The length of the CDR3 is 13 residues. The CDR3: CSARDRVNHGYTF. In nucleotides, the CDR3 is TGCAGCGCCCGGGACAGGGTAAACCATGGCTACACCTTC. The variable domain in full, with the rest retrieved from reference TRBV29-1 and TRBJ1-2, is SAVISQKPSRDICQRGTSLTIQCQVDSQVTMMFWYRQQPGQSLTLIATANQGSEATYESGFVIDKFPISRPNLTFSTLTVSNMSPEDSSIYLCSARDRVNHGYTFGSGTRLTVV.

The chain employs TRBV7-8 and TRBJ2-7, with D perhaps TRBD2 (6 bases). V gave up 1 base and J gave up 3 bases, with 10 bases separating them. Looked up from germline, CDR1 is SGHVS and CDR2 is FQNEAQ. The CDR3 contains 14 residues. The CDR3 region has the DNA TGTGCCAGCAGCTTAGAGGCCGGGGGCTACGAGCAGTACTTC. It yields the protein CASSLEAGGYEQYF. Looking up the rest from reference TRBV7-8 and TRBJ2-7 gives the full variable domain: GAGVSQSPRYKVAKRGQDVALRCDPISGHVSLFWYQQALGQGPEFLTYFQNEAQLDKSGLPSDRFFAERPEGSVSTLKIQRTQQEDSAVYLCASSLEAGGYEQYFGPGTRLTVT.

This rearrangement joins TRBV7-2 to TRBJ1-1, with TRBD1 matching 8 bases. The germline gives CDR1 SGHTA, CDR2 FQGNSA. The CDR3 covers 14 residues. V lost 5 bases, J lost 2 bases, and 4 bases stayed unmatched. The CDR3 region has the DNA TGTGCCAGCAGCGTCAGGGGGCTAAACACTGAAGCTTTCTTT. It codes for CASSVRGLNTEAFF.

This clone was detected many times. The J gene is TRBJ1-3, the V gene TRBV27; no firm D call. Germline values: CDR1 MNHEY, CDR2 SMNVEV (reference sequence). The CDR3 extends over 13 amino acids. Trimming shortened V by 8 bases and J by 0 bases, and 8 bases separated the two germline ends. The CDR3 DNA is TGTGCCAGCCGGTCTTACTCTGGAAACACCATATATTTT. Protein: CASRSYSGNTIYF.

This clone occurred a few times. The chain links TRBV3-1 (or the pseudogene TRBV3-2) to TRBJ2-5; 10 nucleotides align to TRBD2. Germline CDR1 is LGHDT and CDR2 is YNNKEL (reference sequence). With V trimmed by 1 base and J by 5 bases, 10 bases remained unmatched. The CDR3 has 17 residues. In DNA form, the CDR3 reads TGTGCCAGCAGCCAAGGCAGCGGGGGGGGTGATGTGGAGACCCAGTACTTC. This gives the protein CASSQGSGGGDVETQYF.

V usage is TRBV7-7 and J usage is TRBJ2-6; tentatively, D is TRBD1 (6 bases). The CDR3 consists of 17 residues. Looked up from germline, CDR1 is SSHAT and CDR2 is FNYEAQ (reference sequence). CDR3 region: CASGPMSTGSGANVLTF. The CDR3 DNA is TGTGCTAGTGGCCCCATGAGTACAGGGTCTGGGGCCAACGTCCTGACTTTC.

The chain combines TRBV7-2 with TRBJ2-7; 9 bases line up with TRBD2. Germline V gene lookup returns CDR1 SGHTA and CDR2 FQGNSA. With V trimmed by 3 bases and J by 2 bases, 5 bases remained unmatched. The CDR3 covers 15 residues. This CDR3 is CASSFRPSGTYEQYF. The CDR3 DNA follows: TGTGCCAGCAGCTTTAGGCCTAGCGGGACCTACGAGCAGTACTTC.

V is TRBV3-1 (or the pseudogene TRBV3-2) and J is TRBJ1-5, with unresolved D. The germline V gene encodes CDR1 LGHDT and CDR2 YNNKEL (reference sequence). V was clipped by 2 bases and J by 4 bases, with 9 bases between them. The CDR3 is 14 residues long. This chain's CDR3 is CASSQSRGNQPQHF. The CDR3 coding sequence is TGTGCCAGCAGCCAAAGCCGGGGAAATCAGCCCCAGCATTTT.

The chain links TRBV5-4 to TRBJ2-6; TRBD1 is a possible D gene (6 bases). CDR3 length equals 15 residues. Per germline, CDR1 SGHNT and CDR2 YYREEE (reference sequence). V lost 2 bases, J lost 0 bases, and 6 bases lay in between. Here the CDR3 reads CASSLGGSGANVLTF. The CDR3 DNA is TGTGCCAGCAGCTTAGGGGGCTCTGGGGCCAACGTCCTGACTTTC.

V usage is TRBV7-8 and J usage is TRBJ2-1, with a possible D match to TRBD2 (5 bases). Germline CDR1 SGHVS, CDR2 FQNEAQ. V was shortened by 3 bases and J by 2 bases, with 11 bases between the two germline ends. This CDR3 comprises 15 residues. The CDR3 DNA reads as TGTGCCAGCAGCTTCGCGGGCTCTGCCTACAATGAGCAGTTCTTC. Its translation is CASSFAGSAYNEQFF. Drawing the rest from reference TRBV7-8 and TRBJ2-1, the complete variable domain is GAGVSQSPRYKVAKRGQDVALRCDPISGHVSLFWYQQALGQGPEFLTYFQNEAQLDKSGLPSDRFFAERPEGSVSTLKIQRTQQEDSAVYLCASSFAGSAYNEQFFGPGTRLTVL.

The chain couples TRBV29-1 to TRBJ2-5, with D tentatively TRBD2 (5 bases). Trimming stripped 7 bases from V and 0 bases from J, with 12 bases between. This CDR3 has 13 amino acids. Germline V gene data show CDR1 as SQVTM and CDR2 as ANQGSEA. CDR3 sequence: CSAGGGYQETQYF. Here the CDR3 DNA reads TGCAGCGCAGGAGGCGGGTACCAAGAGACCCAGTACTTC.

The rearrangement joins TRBV13 to TRBJ1-2; D possibly corresponds to TRBD1 (5 bases). The V gene's germline CDR1 is PRHDT and CDR2 FYEKMQ (reference sequence). CDR3 size: 14 residues. V lost 2 bases and J lost 2, with 9 bases in between. CDR3 bases: TGTGCCAGCAGCTTAAAACCAGGGAACTATGGCTACACCTTC. It translates to CASSLKPGNYGYTF.

The V gene is TRBV28, the J gene TRBJ1-2; maybe TRBD1 (6 bases). The CDR3 covers 14 residues. The V gene lost 8 bases and the J gene lost 5 bases, with 18 bases spanning the gap. CDR1 is MDHEN, CDR2 SYDVKM, per germline. The CDR3 region is CASEEDRPYYGYTF. CDR3 DNA sequence: TGTGCCAGCGAAGAAGACAGGCCCTATTATGGCTACACCTTC.

The genes are TRBV4-3 and TRBJ1-2, with 7 positions matching TRBD1. In germline, CDR1 is LGHNA, CDR2 YSLEER. The CDR3 has 19 residues. Germline trimming cut 0 bases from V and 0 bases from J; bases unmatched to any gene: 13. The CDR3 DNA reads TGCGCCAGCAGCCAAGATTTAGTAATAAAGGGGACAGCTAACTATGGCTACACCTTC. It codes for CASSQDLVIKGTANYGYTF.

The V and J genes are TRBV6-5 and TRBJ1-5; the match to TRBD1 covers 7 bases. The length of the CDR3 is 16 residues. V trimming: 0 bases; J trimming: 6 bases; junction bases outside the gene matches: 8. Germline lookup yields CDR1 MNHEY and CDR2 SVGAGI. The CDR3 nucleotides read TGTGCCAGCAGTTACTCCCCGGCAGGGGGGTCTCAGCCCCAGCATTTT. It encodes CASSYSPAGGSQPQHF.

The chain is built from TRBV28 and TRBJ2-3; D uncertain. CDR1 is MDHEN, CDR2 SYDVKM, per germline. This CDR3 spans 14 amino acids. V dropped 3 bases and J dropped 6 bases, with 13 bases sitting between them. CDR3 sequence: CASSFSASGDTQYF. The CDR3 coding sequence is TGTGCCAGCAGTTTCTCGGCTAGTGGGGATACGCAGTATTTT.

The rearrangement links TRBV29-1 to TRBJ2-5; weak D call: TRBD2 (6 bases). Trimming shortened V by 7 bases and J by 6 bases, and 21 bases separated the two germline ends. The CDR3 contains 14 residues. Germline CDR1 reads SQVTM; CDR2 reads ANQGSEA. The CDR3 DNA is TGCAGCGCCGGGCTGGGAACGGGGGTCAAGACCCAGTACTTC. It codes for CSAGLGTGVKTQYF.

This clone has only one observation. The rearrangement joins TRBV5-1 to TRBJ1-2, with D possibly matching TRBD1 (5 bases). CDR1 is SGHRS, CDR2 YFSETQ, per germline. The CDR3 contains 13 residues. Trimming removed 2 bases from V and 6 bases from J, with 11 bases in between. DNA of the CDR3: TGCGCCAGCAGCTTACCCGGACACGATGGCTACACCTTC. This gives the protein CASSLPGHDGYTF. Using reference TRBV5-1 and TRBJ1-2 for the parts outside the CDR3, the full variable domain is KAGVTQTPRYLIKTRGQQVTLSCSPISGHRSVSWYQQTPGQGLQFLFEYFSETQRNKGNFPGRFSGRQFSNSRSEMNVSTLELGDSALYLCASSLPGHDGYTFGSGTRLTVV.

V is TRBV4-3 and J is TRBJ1-3; no reliable D call. The V gene lost 5 bases and the J gene lost 2 bases, with 13 bases spanning the gap. Germline CDR1 reads LGHNA; CDR2 reads YSLEER. This CDR3 has 15 amino acids. The CDR3 bases are TGCGCCAGCAGCAGGACTCTCACCGCTGGAAACACCATATATTTT. Amino acids: CASSRTLTAGNTIYF.

The chain uses TRBV7-9 and TRBJ2-7; D might be TRBD2 (6 bases). The V and J ends lost 0 bases and 3 bases respectively, with 9 bases between them. The CDR3 totals 14 residues. Germline V gene lookup returns CDR1 SEHNR and CDR2 FQNEAQ (reference sequence). The CDR3 spells CASSLAAGYYEQYF. The CDR3 bases are TGTGCCAGCAGCTTAGCCGCGGGGTACTACGAGCAGTACTTC.

The chain links TRBV5-1 to TRBJ2-1; tentative D call: TRBD1 (6 bases). The V and J ends lost 0 bases and 8 bases respectively, with 12 bases between them. Germline-derived CDR1 and CDR2 are SGHRS and YFSETQ. CDR3 length equals 14 residues. CDR3 loop: CASSLAAGDHEQFF. The CDR3 coding sequence is TGCGCCAGCAGCTTGGCGGCAGGGGATCATGAGCAGTTCTTC.

The rearrangement uses TRBV12-3 or TRBV12-4 and TRBJ1-5; tentatively, D is TRBD1 (5 bases). V dropped 8 bases and J dropped 3 bases, with 8 bases sitting between them. CDR3 length: 12 amino acids. The chain's CDR3 is CASRTPNQPQHF. CDR3 bases: TGTGCCAGCCGGACACCCAATCAGCCCCAGCATTTT.

The chain is built from TRBV7-9 and TRBJ2-3; D is undetermined. The germline V gene encodes CDR1 SEHNR and CDR2 FQNEAQ (reference sequence). V was clipped by 0 bases and J by 10 bases, with 17 bases between them. The CDR3 is 15 amino acids. CDR3 protein: CASSLASGLVSAQYF. DNA for the CDR3: TGTGCCAGCAGCTTAGCTTCTGGGCTCGTAAGTGCGCAGTATTTT.

This chain uses TRBV5-5 with TRBJ1-2, with no clear D. Germline V CDR1 and CDR2: SGHKS, YYEKEE (reference sequence). V shed 4 bases and J shed 8 bases, with 21 bases lying between them. The CDR3 runs to 15 residues. The CDR3 nucleotides are TGTGCCAGCAGCCAAGAGTTTAGAGCAGCGCGGGGCTACACCTTC. Its translation is CASSQEFRAARGYTF.